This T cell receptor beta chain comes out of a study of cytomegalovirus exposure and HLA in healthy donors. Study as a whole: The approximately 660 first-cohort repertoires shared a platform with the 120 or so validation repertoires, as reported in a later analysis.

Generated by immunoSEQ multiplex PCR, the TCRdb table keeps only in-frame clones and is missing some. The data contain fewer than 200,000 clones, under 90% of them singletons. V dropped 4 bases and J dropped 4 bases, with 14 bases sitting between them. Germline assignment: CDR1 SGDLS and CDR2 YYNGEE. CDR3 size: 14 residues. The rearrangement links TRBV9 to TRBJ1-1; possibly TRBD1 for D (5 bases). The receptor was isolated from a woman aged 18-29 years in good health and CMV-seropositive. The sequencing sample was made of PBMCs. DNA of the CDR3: TGTGCCAGCAGCCAAGGGGTAACGGGCACTGAAGCTTTCTTT. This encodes CASSQGVTGTEAFF. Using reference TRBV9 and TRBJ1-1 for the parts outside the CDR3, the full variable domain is DSGVTQTPKHLITATGQRVTLRCSPRSGDLSVYWYQQSLDQGLQFLIQYYNGEERAKGNILERFSAQQFPDLHSELNLSSLELGDSALYFCASSQGVTGTEAFFGQGTRLTVV.